This T cell receptor (beta chain) was profiled in a study of early T cells in non-severe SARS-CoV-2 infection. In regard to this clonotype: Its antigen is unknown.

Unique molecular identifier tags were affixed to discrete cDNA molecules. Each CDR3 protein is one row after TCRdb ran MiXCR on the 5' RACE reads. The table records tens of thousands of distinct CDR3 sequences, about 4.6% of them present only once. The CDR3 is made up of 13 amino acids. Germline CDR1 is MGHDK and CDR2 is SYGVNS. Overall study results and limits: There was a bias toward anti-spike CD8 responses in VDJdb matching, which missed private and CD4 specificities.

The rearrangement uses TRBV25-1 and TRBJ1-4; no definite D call. The J call may be mistaken, given a closer DNA end match to TRBJ2-2. The sequencing input was whole blood. This clonotype was obtained from an adult who was a healthcare worker with PCR-confirmed SARS-CoV-2 infection or an uninfected control (not recorded which). The CDR3 reads CASSETPPVELFF. The CDR3 DNA follows: TGTGCCAGCAGTGAGACACCTCCGGTGGAGCTGTTTTTT.